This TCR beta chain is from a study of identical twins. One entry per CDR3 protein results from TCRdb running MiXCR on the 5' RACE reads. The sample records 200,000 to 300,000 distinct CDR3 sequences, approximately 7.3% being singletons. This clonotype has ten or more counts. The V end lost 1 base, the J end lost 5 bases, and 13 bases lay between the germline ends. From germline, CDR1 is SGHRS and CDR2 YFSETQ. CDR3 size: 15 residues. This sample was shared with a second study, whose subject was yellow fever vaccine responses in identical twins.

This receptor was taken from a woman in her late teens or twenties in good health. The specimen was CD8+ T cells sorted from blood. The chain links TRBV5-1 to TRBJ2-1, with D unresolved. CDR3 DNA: TGCGCCAGCAGCTTGCTCGCCCGACACGACAATGAGCAGTTCTTC. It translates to CASSLLARHDNEQFF. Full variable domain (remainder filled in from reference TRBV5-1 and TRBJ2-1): KAGVTQTPRYLIKTRGQQVTLSCSPISGHRSVSWYQQTPGQGLQFLFEYFSETQRNKGNFPGRFSGRQFSNSRSEMNVSTLELGDSALYLCASSLLARHDNEQFFGPGTRLTVL.